The 30 T cell receptor beta chains below were found in one sample sequenced in a study of cytomegalovirus exposure and HLA in healthy donors. The PCR was carried out with 60 Vbeta primers and 13 Jbeta primers. Using immunoSEQ multiplex PCR, the repertoire was profiled, and TCRdb retains in-frame clones only, with some absent. This sample has 140,000 or so clones, with roughly two thirds found just once. The sample consisted of PBMCs. The receptors stem from a male donor in good health and CMV-seronegative.

This clone has only a few counts. The rearrangement joins TRBV10-3 to TRBJ2-3; 8 bases map to TRBD1. The CDR3 sequence is 15 residues long. The J segment lost 8 bases and the V segment lost 4 bases, leaving 11 bases of the junction unmatched. CDR1 is ENHRY and CDR2 is SYGVKD in the germline V gene. CDR3 in amino acids: CAISADRGPWGTQYF. DNA for the CDR3: TGTGCCATCAGTGCCGACAGGGGCCCGTGGGGTACGCAGTATTTT.

This clone has only one observation. The gene calls are TRBV10-3 and TRBJ2-3; 7 bases align to TRBD2. CDR1 and CDR2 (germline): ENHRY, SYGVKD. CDR3 size: 16 residues. V lost 4 bases, J lost 2 bases, and 9 bases stayed unmatched. Here the CDR3 reads CAISGPRGGNTDTQYF. The DNA for the CDR3 is TGTGCCATCAGTGGCCCAAGGGGAGGGAACACAGATACGCAGTATTTT.

This chain joins TRBV19 and TRBJ2-3, with TRBD1 identical over 8 bases. V was clipped by 6 bases and J by 0 bases; unmatched bases: 8. Germline CDR1 reads LNHDA; CDR2 reads SQIVND (reference sequence). CDR3 size: 16 residues. CDR3 sequence reads: CASSQTGGFSTDTQYF. In DNA form, the CDR3 reads TGTGCCAGTAGCCAAACAGGGGGTTTTAGCACAGATACGCAGTATTTT.

This clone was observed a handful of times. V gene TRBV10-3 combines with J gene TRBJ1-2; D remains ambiguous. The CDR3 is 15 residues long. Germline values: CDR1 ENHRY, CDR2 SYGVKD. Trimming pared 3 bases from V and 6 bases from J, leaving 17 bases between. CDR3 DNA sequence: TGTGCCATCAGTGACGGGGTCGAGTCAGTTGATGGCTACACCTTC. This gives the protein CAISDGVESVDGYTF.

The V call is TRBV29-1, the J call TRBJ2-5; D gene uncertain. TRBJ2-7 matches the DNA end more closely, so the J call is doubtful. Germline V CDR1 and CDR2: SQVTM, ANQGSEA. The length of the CDR3 is 13 residues. The CDR3 sequence is CSVDSAGSYEQYF. The CDR3 bases are TGCAGCGTTGATTCGGCAGGCTCCTACGAGCAGTACTTC.

This clone was counted a single time. CDR3 sequence: CASSLQGTNYGYTF. Written as DNA, the CDR3 is TGTGCCAGCAGTCTCCAAGGGACAAACTATGGCTACACCTTC. The chain couples TRBV6-5 to TRBJ1-2; perhaps TRBD1 as D (6 bases). V was shortened by 5 bases and J by 2 bases, with 12 bases between the two germline ends. The length of the CDR3 is 14 residues. Germline V lookup: CDR1 MNHEY, CDR2 SVGAGI.

This chain joins TRBV5-4 and TRBJ1-3; 8 positions match TRBD1. This CDR3 comprises 17 residues. The ends lost 0 bases at V and 0 bases at J; junction bases unmatched: 5. Germline loops: CDR1 SGHNT, CDR2 YYREEE (reference sequence). CDR3 protein: CASSLAGTGFSGNTIYF. CDR3 nucleotides: TGTGCCAGCAGCTTGGCGGGGACAGGCTTCTCTGGAAACACCATATATTTT.

V usage is TRBV18 and J usage is TRBJ1-3, with TRBD1 matching 12 bases. The germline gives CDR1 KGHSH, CDR2 LQKENI. V was clipped by 6 bases and J by 2 bases; unmatched bases: 8. The CDR3 is made up of 17 amino acids. The CDR3, as DNA: TGTGCCAGCTCCCAGGGACAGGGGGCGAACGCTGGAAACACCATATATTTT. Its protein product is CASSQGQGANAGNTIYF.

The chain employs TRBV6-5 and TRBJ2-7; D is unclear. The germline V and J ends were trimmed by 5 bases and 5 bases, with 7 bases remaining between them. The CDR3 totals 11 residues. The V gene's germline CDR1 is MNHEY and CDR2 SVGAGI. The CDR3 spells CASSKSDEQYF. The CDR3 DNA reads TGTGCCAGCAGTAAGTCGGACGAGCAGTACTTC.

This sequence joins TRBV9 and TRBJ1-1; D is undetermined. Germline CDR1 is SGDLS and CDR2 is YYNGEE. The V end lost 4 bases, the J end lost 5 bases, and 15 bases lay between the germline ends. This CDR3 spans 14 amino acids. The CDR3: CASSPGQSGTEAFF. As DNA, the CDR3 is TGTGCCAGCAGCCCAGGCCAGTCGGGGACTGAAGCTTTCTTT.

The chain carries TRBV11-2 and TRBJ2-3; 7 bases map to TRBD1. Germline CDR1 SGHAT, CDR2 FQNNGV. This CDR3 has 17 amino acids. The V gene end was trimmed by 3 bases and the J gene end by 4 bases; junction bases not matched to a gene: 13. This chain's CDR3 is CASSFEKGARRSDTQYF. The CDR3 DNA follows: TGTGCCAGCAGCTTCGAGAAGGGGGCTCGAAGGTCAGATACGCAGTATTTT.

Note on this clone: The germline gene is not matched at one end of the junction; a read error may be the cause. This chain joins TRBV7-9 and TRBJ2-7; D is perhaps TRBD2 (7 bases). The CDR3 runs 14 residues. Germline values: CDR1 SEHNR, CDR2 FQNEAQ (reference sequence). CDR3 nucleotides: TGTTCCAGCAGCCTGACCGGGGGGCTCTACGAGCAGTACTTC. Its protein product is CSSSLTGGLYEQYF.

The rearrangement uses TRBV7-9 and TRBJ1-1; possibly TRBD1 for D (6 bases). This CDR3 has 13 amino acids. V lost 5 bases and J lost 4, with 11 bases in between. The V gene's germline CDR1 is SEHNR and CDR2 FQNEAQ (reference sequence). The DNA for the CDR3 is TGTGCCAGCAGCACCCAGGGGTTCACTGAAGCTTTCTTT. Its translation: CASSTQGFTEAFF.

This clone was seen a single time. J is TRBJ2-6 and V is TRBV6-1; D is perhaps TRBD1 (6 bases). The CDR3 spans 14 residues. Per germline, CDR1 MNHNS and CDR2 SASEGT. Deletions cut 6 bases from V and 2 bases from J, with 8 bases between. In DNA, the CDR3 is TGTGCCAGCAGAACAGGGACTGGGGCCAACGTCCTGACTTTC. As protein: CASRTGTGANVLTF.

The chain carries TRBV28 and TRBJ1-1; TRBD1 aligns across 7 bases. In germline, CDR1 is MDHEN, CDR2 SYDVKM. The CDR3 has 15 amino acids. V lost 2 bases and J lost 6; bases outside the gene matches: 9. The CDR3 reads CASSLEGASSSEAFF. The DNA for the CDR3 is TGTGCCAGCAGTTTAGAGGGGGCGAGTAGCTCTGAAGCTTTCTTT.

The genes are TRBV7-9 and TRBJ1-1; 9 positions agree with TRBD1. Germline trimming cut 5 bases from V and 10 bases from J; bases unmatched to any gene: 17. This CDR3 is built from 16 residues. Per germline, CDR1 SEHNR and CDR2 FQNEAQ (reference sequence). CDR3 nucleotide sequence: TGTGCCAGCAGCCCACCGAACGCCGGGACAGGGAGGAGAGCTTTCTTT. Translated, it gives CASSPPNAGTGRRAFF.

This sequence joins TRBV30 and TRBJ2-2; TRBD1 agrees at 11 bases. Trimming cost V 1 base and J 4 bases; bases outside gene matches: 2. The CDR3 sequence is 15 residues long. Germline V gene lookup returns CDR1 GTSNPN and CDR2 SVGIG (reference sequence). CDR3 sequence (DNA): TGTGCCTGGAGTGGCGGGACAGGGGGCACCGGGGAGCTGTTTTTT. Translated, it gives CAWSGGTGGTGELFF.

This clone was detected only once. The rearrangement links TRBV6-7 to TRBJ2-7; TRBD2 matches at 11 bases. TRBV6-7 is recorded as an ORF, its role being uncertain. Losses at the gene ends were 0 bases for V and 2 bases for J; bases not matched to a gene: 9. The CDR3 has 18 amino acids. The CDR3 DNA sequence: TGTGCCAGCAGTTACTCGATTAGCGGGGGGGCTTTGCCCTACGAGCAGTACTTC. Residues: CASSYSISGGALPYEQYF.

J is TRBJ1-1 and V is TRBV7-2; a weak D match, TRBD1 (5 bases). Germline loops: CDR1 SGHTA, CDR2 FQGNSA. The CDR3 runs to 13 residues. The ends were cut back, 5 bases at V and 1 base at J, with 8 bases in the middle. CDR3 DNA: TGTGCCAGCAGCAATGACAGGAACACTGAAGCTTTCTTT. Amino acids: CASSNDRNTEAFF.

This clone was seen just once. The gene calls are TRBV29-1 and TRBJ1-5; tentatively, D is TRBD1 (6 bases). CDR1 SQVTM and CDR2 ANQGSEA come from the germline V gene. There are 13 residues in the CDR3. V lost 8 bases to trimming and J lost 4 bases, with 15 bases between them. The CDR3 here is CSPGPGQNQPQHF. The DNA of the CDR3 is TGCAGCCCAGGACCGGGACAAAATCAGCCCCAGCATTTT.

This clone was seen a few times. The rearrangement links TRBV7-9 to TRBJ1-4; possibly TRBD1 for D (5 bases). The CDR3 has 12 amino acids. CDR1 is SEHNR and CDR2 is FQNEAQ in the germline V gene (reference sequence). The V and J ends lost 4 bases and 10 bases respectively, with 10 bases between them. The chain's CDR3 is CASSSTGAKLFF. The CDR3 DNA follows: TGTGCCAGCAGCTCTACAGGAGCAAAACTGTTTTTT. Using reference TRBV7-9 and TRBJ1-4 for the parts outside the CDR3, the full variable domain is DTGVSQNPRHKITKRGQNVTFRCDPISEHNRLYWYRQTLGQGPEFLTYFQNEAQLEKSRLLSDRFSAERPKGSFSTLEIQRTEQGDSAMYLCASSSTGAKLFFGSGTQLSVL.

V is TRBV11-2 and J is TRBJ1-1; no clear D. The CDR3 contains 12 residues. CDR1 is SGHAT, CDR2 FQNNGV, per germline. The V gene lost 6 bases and the J gene lost 7 bases, with 12 bases spanning the gap. The CDR3 bases are TGTGCCAGCAGTCACCCCTGGAGTGAAGCTTTCTTT. It translates to CASSHPWSEAFF.

Only a few counts were recorded for this clone. This rearrangement joins TRBV6-1 to TRBJ1-5, with D tentatively TRBD1 (5 bases). V gave up 3 bases and J gave up 2 bases, with 17 bases separating them. From germline, CDR1 is MNHNS and CDR2 SASEGT. This CDR3 is built from 17 residues. The CDR3 here is CASSEGGVALRNQPQHF. The DNA for the CDR3 is TGTGCCAGCAGTGAGGGGGGTGTTGCGTTACGCAATCAGCCCCAGCATTTT.

The chain carries TRBV11-1 and TRBJ1-2; 11 nucleotides line up with TRBD1. This CDR3 has 13 amino acids. Germline CDR1 is SGHAT and CDR2 is FQDESV (reference sequence). The V segment lost 4 bases and the J segment 8 bases; nucleotides outside the gene matches: 3. As DNA, the CDR3 is TGTGCCAGCAGCTCCGGGACAGGGGGAGGCTACACCTTC. Translated: CASSSGTGGGYTF.

This chain joins TRBV6-5 and TRBJ2-1; the match to TRBD2 covers 8 bases. Germline V gene sequence: CDR1 MNHEY, CDR2 SVGAGI. V lost 0 bases to trimming and J lost 5 bases; unmatched junction nucleotides: 6. The CDR3 runs 16 residues. The CDR3 region has the DNA TGTGCCAGCAGTTACTCGATCCGGCGGGGGGACAATGAGCAGTTCTTC. Translating gives CASSYSIRRGDNEQFF.

The V gene is TRBV6-1, the J gene TRBJ1-1, with D possibly TRBD1 on 5 matching bases. Germline V gene data show CDR1 as MNHNS and CDR2 as SASEGT. V lost 5 bases, J lost 3 bases, and 13 bases lay in between. The CDR3 sequence is 14 residues long. CDR3 sequence: CASSPTVGYTEAFF. CDR3 nucleotides: TGTGCCAGCAGTCCGACAGTGGGGTACACTGAAGCTTTCTTT.

This clone showed up just a few times. The V call is TRBV7-2, the J call TRBJ2-7; 7 positions agree with TRBD1. Trimming removed 2 bases from V and 1 base from J; junction bases left unmatched: 14. The CDR3 sequence is 18 residues long. Germline V gene sequence: CDR1 SGHTA, CDR2 FQGNSA. The CDR3 sequence: CASSLRQGGRSYSYEQYF. CDR3 DNA: TGTGCCAGCAGCTTAAGACAGGGCGGGCGCTCATATTCCTACGAGCAGTACTTC.

The chain recombines TRBV7-3 with TRBJ2-5; 8 bases map to TRBD1. Losses at the gene ends were 4 bases for V and 4 bases for J; bases not matched to a gene: 2. The CDR3 totals 13 residues. The germline V gene has CDR1 SGHTA and CDR2 FQGTGA. As DNA, the CDR3 is TGTGCCAGCAGCTATACAGGGGGAGAGACCCAGTACTTC. Amino acid sequence: CASSYTGGETQYF. Filled out from reference TRBV7-3 and TRBJ2-5, the complete variable domain reads GAGVSQTPSNKVTEKGKYVELRCDPISGHTALYWYRQSLGQGPEFLIYFQGTGAADDSGLPNDRFFAVRPEGSVSTLKIQRTERGDSAVYLCASSYTGGETQYFGPGTRLLVL.

This sequence joins TRBV7-8 and TRBJ1-5, with D tentatively TRBD1 (5 bases). Germline CDR1 reads SGHVS; CDR2 reads FQNEAQ. V lost 5 bases to trimming and J lost 3 bases, with 20 bases between them. The CDR3 length is 17 residues. Here the CDR3 DNA reads TGTGCCAGCAGCCCCTCAAGGAGGGACGGTGTCAATCAGCCCCAGCATTTT. Its protein is CASSPSRRDGVNQPQHF.

This clone was counted only a few times. In nucleotides, the CDR3 is TGTGCCAGCAGTTATTCGGGACAGGGTGATCAGCCCCAGCATTTT. It translates to CASSYSGQGDQPQHF. The chain has TRBV6-6 and TRBJ1-5; 9 bases line up with TRBD1. CDR3 length equals 15 residues. The germline gives CDR1 MNHNY, CDR2 SVGAGI (reference sequence). Unmatched junction bases numbered 5, after V lost 3 bases and J lost 5 bases.